This entry describes one TCR beta chain. Its cognate antigen has yet to be identified. No much larger clonotype is one base removed from it; base qualities were not supplied. Library creation used the immunoSEQ multiplex PCR assay. The multiplex PCR relied on a mix of 60 forward primers for TCR Vbeta segments and 13 reverse primers for TCR Jbeta segments. Amplification of the CDR3 region of rearranged TCR beta genes was performed with a multiplex PCR assay on genomic DNA. On the Illumina HiSeq System, the amplified TCR beta libraries were sequenced as 87-base-pair reads. The authors processed their data as follows. A later analysis tallied 70 million to 100 million unique TCR beta chains across the 600 to 700 repertoires, and roughly 11 million of those chains were shared by two or more donors. Raw reads were error-corrected and collapsed into unique sequences with a nearest-neighbor algorithm that merged closely related sequences to remove PCR and sequencing errors. To assign V, D and J gene segments, CDR3 sequences were aligned to IMGT reference sequences. Each retained sequence needed at least a six-nucleotide match to both a V gene segment and a J gene segment. Rearrangements were classified as productive when the CDR3 lacked stop codons and remained in frame with V and J, and all other rearrangements were classified as non-productive. CDR3 was defined according to IMGT convention as the region running from the second conserved V-encoded cysteine to the conserved J-encoded phenylalanine. The earlier analysis of some 540 of the donors excluded any sequence lacking an unambiguous match to a single V gene segment. In an earlier analysis of some 590 of the donors, a V segment was called functional when productive rearrangements were above 56.7%, and segregating when the standard deviation between donors exceeded 5%. A statistical classification framework was developed to diagnose cytomegalovirus status using the catalog of TCR beta chain sequences. V and J gene assignment, in a later analysis, came from comparing TCR nucleotide sequences with IMGT/GENE-DB human TR gene sequences. In a later analysis, CDR3 sequences and most-parsimonious VDJ recombination scenarios were assigned using the TCRdist pipeline. A later analysis defined each TCR beta chain by its CDR3 amino acid sequence plus V-gene family, and excluded reads lacking a unique V-gene family. In a later analysis, 550 to 650 highly shared, low-generation-probability nucleotide sequences were removed to address suspected cross-contamination and a sequencing artifact. A later analysis calculated a clonal expansion index for each public chain from normalized within-repertoire ranks of inferred template counts. In a later analysis, generation probabilities were computed using a VDJ recombination model fitted to out-of-frame rearrangements, and the results were checked against IGoR. Hypergeometric tests were used in a later analysis to score TCR-TCR, TCR-HLA and TCR-CMV co-occurrence, with a repertoire-size bias correction applied to the TCR pairs. False discovery rates were estimated in a later analysis by permuting HLA or CMV assignments 20 times. A later analysis grouped co-occurring TCRs with DBSCAN, adding TCRdist sequence similarity when clustering within HLA-allele-positive subsets. For co-occurrence clustering, repertoires with fewer than 30,000 or more than 120,000 public chains were excluded, along with four or five repertoires with anomalous nucleotide sharing. As stored in TCRdb, this immuneACCESS dataset retains in-frame rearrangements with V and J assigned. A fraction of the clones does not appear; measured against another copy, unresolved V genes explain less than half of the discrepancy, and the remainder lacks a known reason. D and trimming come from the DNA, and the V and J calls and clone size come from that table. This sample comprises around 170,000 clones, 65% to 85% of them detected only once. Of the sample, roughly 1.4% is held by the ten largest clones.

The data stem from a study of cytomegalovirus exposure and HLA in healthy donors (dated by TCRdb to 2015 to 2018). In the study overall: An earlier analysis of about 530 of the donors reported 276 Gb of sequence data and around 100 million unique TCR beta sequences obtained from approximately 180 million T cells. Both class I and class II loci were covered by HLA typing, at four-digit resolution. Typing coverage differed by locus: A, B, C, DRB1 and DQB1 were typed in roughly 620-630 donors, DQA1 in about 560, DPA1 in 600 to 610, and DPB1 in roughly 450. In addition to the first cohort of 650 to 800 subjects, a separate validation cohort of approximately 110 different subjects was used. The study combined high-throughput TCR immunosequencing, statistical association of individual TCRs with disease status, and machine learning to predict cytomegalovirus infection status. Because of strong linkage in the cohort, four to six DR-DQ haplotypes were treated as single units for association and clustering. Every discovery cohort repertoire had been produced on one sequencing platform. The genetic ancestry cluster associated with self-reported Caucasian donors included 81% of the roughly 360 genotyped donors. Donor age, sex, ethnicity and CMV serostatus were compiled together with the repertoire data. A later genetic analysis took genome-wide SNP genotypes for about 65% of the 666 donors and used that subset as a discovery cohort. The aim of the study was to test whether cataloging public T cell receptors could identify signatures of past pathogen exposure. Rather than drawing on any new phenotypic data, the later analysis identified candidate immune exposures from TCR beta sequences and the way those sequences occurred across donors. An early release covering about 600 HLA-typed donors comprised about 320 gigabases of sequencing data and around 80 million unique TCR sequences. Using immunosequencing, the study profiled T cell repertoires from 500 to 800 subjects and related those repertoires to cytomegalovirus serostatus. Among 300 to 500 genotyped donors of the cohort, an average of approximately 240,000 unique TCR beta nucleotide sequences was sequenced per donor, of which roughly 17% were non-productive. In an earlier analysis of 500 to 650 of the donors, high-throughput TCR beta sequencing was used to judge whether each TCR beta V gene segment behaved as functional or pseudogenic. In a later analysis, previously published TCR beta repertoires from several hundred donors were re-analyzed and high-resolution HLA genotyping was added so that TCR occurrence patterns could be studied. Overall results and qualifications from the work: A cluster of highly shared sequence variants was judged likely to be a technical artifact of the sequencing pipeline. A later genetic analysis reported fewer N-insertions in productive TCRs among donors in an Asian-associated ancestry cluster than the 666-donor mean. A total of fewer than 200 TCR beta chains were listed by the study as associated with cytomegalovirus. Most CMV-associated TCR beta chains appeared to be HLA-restricted in a later analysis, and the HLA associations seemed to be driven largely by CMV exposure. This cohort had only TCR beta chains sequenced, and the lack of alpha or paired-chain data limited which features could be detected. Because HLA typing was unavailable for some donors at each locus, only the typed subset was used in association tests. When HLA alleles, especially DR and DQ, strongly co-occurred, attributing TCR associations to individual alleles was difficult. For the cohort, immune exposure information was limited to CMV serostatus. At a false discovery rate of 0.05, a later analysis linked about 17,000 TCR beta sequences to specific HLA alleles. Because counts were too low, some 17 rarely observed V segments, including chromosome 9 orphons, were left out of the earlier analysis of approximately 500 of the donors. A further reported finding was that TCR beta sequences accurately predicted the HLA-A and HLA-B alleles for most subjects in the first cohort. In an earlier analysis of over 550 of the donors, most TCR beta V segments were observed in productive rearrangements about 87% or about 30% of the time, broadly matching IMGT annotations. The authors suggested that the approach could potentially be generalized to other disease states and immunological phenotypes. Most TCR sequences were observed very rarely across donors, whereas some public TCRs were present in many individuals. The classifier was reported to diagnose cytomegalovirus status with high specificity and sensitivity in both the original cohort and the validation cohort. A later analysis found that HLA-associated TCR beta chains were more clonally expanded and had lower generation probabilities than equally common non-associated chains. Linkage disequilibrium might explain the correlated functional status among segregating V segments, but an unknown experimental factor could not be ruled out. The 87-base-pair reads could not distinguish some IMGT-functional V segments, including TRBV6-2 and TRBV6-3, so those segments were excluded. V-gene and J-gene trimming of TCR beta chains was associated with a missense DCLRE1C variant in a later genetic analysis, and the association was replicated in an independent cohort. Three of the identified cytomegalovirus-associated TCR beta chains were confirmed in vitro to be specific for cytomegalovirus antigens. Roughly uniform sequencing depth across donors was assumed in presence/absence analyses, although this assumption may not hold. Several of the top co-occurrence clusters appeared to be linked to parvovirus B19, influenza, CMV and Epstein-Barr virus, according to a later analysis. In a later analysis, TCR association rates were found to vary across HLA loci, with the most associated TCRs seen for DRB1 alleles and the fewest for HLA-C alleles.

The cohort consisted of 666 healthy bone marrow donors. Cohort members were all nominally healthy when sampled, although unrecorded immune exposures were likely present. The donor tested CMV seropositive, placing the donor among the roughly 300 seropositive members of the cohort. A peripheral blood sample was collected from each donor, and TCR beta sequencing was performed on peripheral blood mononuclear cells. Genomic DNA was extracted from the blood cell samples with the Qiagen DNeasy Blood Extraction Kit. Sequences SNHLY (CDR1) and FYNNEI (CDR2) are obtained from the germline V gene. The CDR3 starts with the cysteine, ends with the phenylalanine, and has 14 residues. The only DNA kept is the CDR3, 42 bases in frame from the first base. V and J lose 8 bases and 0 bases, and a span of 11 bases separates them.

The sequence derives from a man in his forties or fifties in good health and CMV-seropositive. Here the chain combines TRBV2 and TRBJ2-4, with the D gene too uncertain to name. Sample: PBMCs. The CDR3 corresponds to CASFDSLAKNIQYF. The nucleotide sequence is given as TGTGCCAGCTTTGACTCCCTAGCCAAAAACATTCAGTACTTC.